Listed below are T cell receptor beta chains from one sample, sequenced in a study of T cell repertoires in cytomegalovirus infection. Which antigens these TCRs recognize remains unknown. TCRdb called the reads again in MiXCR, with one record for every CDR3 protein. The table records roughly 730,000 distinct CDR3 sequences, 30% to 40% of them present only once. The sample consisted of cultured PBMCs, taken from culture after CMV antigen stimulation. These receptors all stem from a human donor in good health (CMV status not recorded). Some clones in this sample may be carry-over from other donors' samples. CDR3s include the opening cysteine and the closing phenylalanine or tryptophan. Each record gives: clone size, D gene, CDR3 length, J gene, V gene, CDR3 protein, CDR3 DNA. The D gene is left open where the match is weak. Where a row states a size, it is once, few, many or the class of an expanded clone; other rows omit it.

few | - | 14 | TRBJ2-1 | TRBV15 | CATSRDRRYNEQFF | TGTGCCACCAGCAGAGATCGTCGGTACAATGAGCAGTTCTTC
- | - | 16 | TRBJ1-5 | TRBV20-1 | CSATGDRSYSNQPQHF | TGCAGTGCTACCGGTGACAGGTCCTATAGCAATCAGCCCCAGCATTTT
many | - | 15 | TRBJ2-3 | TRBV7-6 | CASSLGVGSTDTQYF | TGTGCCAGCAGCTTAGGAGTCGGTAGCACAGATACGCAGTATTTT
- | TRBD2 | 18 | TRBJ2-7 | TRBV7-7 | CASSFGPPGREVNYEQYF | TGTGCCAGCAGCTTTGGCCCGCCCGGCCGGGAGGTAAACTACGAGCAGTACTTC
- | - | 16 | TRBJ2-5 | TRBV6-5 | CASSSVLGGSRETQYF | TGTGCCAGCAGTTCAGTCCTGGGGGGATCGAGAGAGACCCAGTACTTC
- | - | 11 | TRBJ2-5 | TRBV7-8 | CASSLADSPDF | TGTGCCAGCAGCTTAGCGGATAGTCCGGACTTC
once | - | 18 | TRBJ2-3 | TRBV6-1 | CASSERRGALLSTDTQYF | TGTGCCAGCAGTGAACGGAGGGGCGCCCTTCTTAGCACAGATACGCAGTATTTT
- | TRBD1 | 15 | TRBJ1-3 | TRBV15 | CATSRARDRGNTIYF | TGTGCCACCAGCAGAGCCCGGGACAGGGGGAACACCATATATTTT
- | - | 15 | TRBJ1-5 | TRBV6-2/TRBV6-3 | CASSPGRYSNQPQHF | TGTGCCAGCAGTCCCGGACGATATAGCAATCAGCCCCAGCATTTT
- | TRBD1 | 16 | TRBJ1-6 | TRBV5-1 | CASSGRTGSDNSPLHF | TGCGCCAGCAGCGGAAGGACAGGTTCAGATAATTCACCCCTCCACTTT
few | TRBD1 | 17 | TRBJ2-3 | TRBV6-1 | CASSTTRDRVWSDTQYF | TGTGCCAGCAGTACAACCCGGGACAGGGTCTGGTCGGATACGCAGTATTTT
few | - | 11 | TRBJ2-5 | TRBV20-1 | CSSGDQKTQYF | TGCAGTTCGGGGGATCAGAAGACCCAGTACTTC
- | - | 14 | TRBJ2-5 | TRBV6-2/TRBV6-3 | CASTRTRGQETQYF | TGTGCCAGCACAAGAACCCGGGGGCAAGAGACCCAGTACTTC
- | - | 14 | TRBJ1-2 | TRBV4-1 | CASSPFRQAYGYTF | TGCGCCAGCAGCCCTTTTCGACAAGCCTATGGCTACACCTTC
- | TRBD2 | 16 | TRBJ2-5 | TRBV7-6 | CASSFSGEGGQETQYF | TGTGCCAGCAGCTTCAGCGGGGAGGGAGGTCAAGAGACCCAGTACTTC
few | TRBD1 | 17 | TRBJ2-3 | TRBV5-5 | CASSRVPGQGGTDTQYF | TGTGCCAGCAGTAGAGTACCGGGACAGGGAGGCACAGATACGCAGTATTTT
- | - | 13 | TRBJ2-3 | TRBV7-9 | CASSKSGADTQYF | TGTGCCAGCAGCAAATCCGGAGCAGATACGCAGTATTTT
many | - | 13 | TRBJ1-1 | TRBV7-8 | CASSSIVGGGAFF | TGTGCCAGCAGCTCGATCGTTGGGGGGGGAGCTTTCTTT
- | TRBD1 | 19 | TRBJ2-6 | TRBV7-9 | CASSSQDRTFHPGANVLTF | TGTGCCAGCAGCTCCCAGGACAGGACCTTTCATCCTGGGGCCAACGTCCTGACTTTC
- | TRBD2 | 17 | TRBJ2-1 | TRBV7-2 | CASSWTSGRAFYNEQFF | TGTGCCAGCAGCTGGACTAGCGGGAGGGCCTTCTACAATGAGCAGTTCTTC
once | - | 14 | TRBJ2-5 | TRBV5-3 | CASSPRSGSETQYF | TGTGCCAGCAGCCCCCGGAGCGGGTCAGAGACCCAGTACTTC
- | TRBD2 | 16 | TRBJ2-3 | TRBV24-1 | CATSDRLAGTTDTQYF | TGTGCCACCAGTGACAGACTAGCGGGGACCACAGATACGCAGTATTTT
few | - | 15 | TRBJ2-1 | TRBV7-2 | CASSLAGSAGVEQFF | TGTGCCAGCAGCTTAGCTGGTTCAGCTGGAGTTGAGCAGTTCTTC
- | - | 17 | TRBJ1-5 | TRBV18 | CASSTYPDGYSNQPQHF | TGTGCCAGCTCAACCTACCCGGACGGATATAGCAATCAGCCCCAGCATTTT
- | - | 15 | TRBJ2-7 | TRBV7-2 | CASSLRLVFSSEQYF | TGTGCCAGCAGCTTAAGACTAGTTTTCTCCTCCGAGCAGTACTTC
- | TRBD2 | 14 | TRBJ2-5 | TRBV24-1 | CATSDSGTSGAQYF | TGTGCCACCAGTGATTCAGGGACTAGTGGGGCCCAGTACTTC
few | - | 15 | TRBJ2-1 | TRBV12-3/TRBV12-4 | CASSSALVPRDEQFF | TGTGCCAGCAGTTCCGCCTTGGTACCCCGGGATGAGCAGTTCTTC
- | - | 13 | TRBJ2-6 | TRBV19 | CASSNQGANVLTF | TGTGCCAGTAGTAACCAAGGGGCCAACGTCCTGACTTTC
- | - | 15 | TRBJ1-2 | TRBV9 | CASSVERDTGYGYTF | TGTGCCAGCAGCGTAGAGAGAGATACGGGCTATGGCTACACCTTC
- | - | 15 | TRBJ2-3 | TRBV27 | CASSRPEYDTDTQYF | TGTGCCAGCAGCCGCCCGGAATACGACACAGATACGCAGTATTTT
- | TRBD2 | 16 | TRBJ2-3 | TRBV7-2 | CASTFPLAGVADTQYF | TGTGCCAGCACCTTCCCTCTAGCGGGGGTGGCAGATACGCAGTATTTT
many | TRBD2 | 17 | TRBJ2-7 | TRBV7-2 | CASSLARTSGSSYEQYF | TGTGCCAGCAGCTTAGCGCGGACTAGCGGCAGCTCCTACGAGCAGTACTTC
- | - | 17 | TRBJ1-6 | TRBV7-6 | CASSPTSAQGGNSPLHF | TGTGCCAGCAGCCCAACCTCCGCCCAAGGGGGTAATTCACCCCTCCACTTT
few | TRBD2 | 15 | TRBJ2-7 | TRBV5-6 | CASSPRLAGEAEQYF | TGTGCCAGCAGCCCCAGACTAGCGGGAGAGGCCGAGCAGTACTTC
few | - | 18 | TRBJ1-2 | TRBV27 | CASSTRTGQGLANYGYTF | TGTGCCAGCAGCACACGAACCGGCCAGGGCTTAGCTAACTATGGCTACACCTTC
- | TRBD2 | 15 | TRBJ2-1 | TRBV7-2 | CASSFRAGSYNEQFF | TGTGCCAGCAGCTTCCGAGCGGGATCCTACAATGAGCAGTTCTTC
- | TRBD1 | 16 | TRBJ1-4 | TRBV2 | CASSGQGAATNEKLFF | TGTGCCAGCAGTGGACAGGGGGCCGCAACTAATGAAAAACTGTTTTTT
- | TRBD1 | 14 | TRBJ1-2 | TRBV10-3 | CAISGQDRDHGYTF | TGTGCCATCAGTGGGCAAGACAGGGATCATGGCTACACCTTC
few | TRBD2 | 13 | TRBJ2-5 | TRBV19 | CATGTSGPETQYF | TGTGCCACCGGGACTAGCGGGCCGGAGACCCAGTACTTC
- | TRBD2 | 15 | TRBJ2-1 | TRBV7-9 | CASSLTDLAGGEQFF | TGTGCCAGCAGCTTAACCGATCTAGCGGGAGGGGAGCAGTTCTTC
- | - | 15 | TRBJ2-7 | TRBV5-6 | CASSLGHDRSYEQYF | TGTGCCAGCAGCTTGGGCCACGACCGCTCCTACGAGCAGTACTTC
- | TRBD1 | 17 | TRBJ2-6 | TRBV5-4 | CASSLAQGAYGANVLTF | TGTGCCAGCAGCTTGGCACAGGGGGCTTATGGGGCCAACGTCCTGACTTTC
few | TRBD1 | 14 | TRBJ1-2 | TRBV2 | CASSRQGVRYGYTF | TGTGCCAGCAGTCGACAGGGGGTTCGCTATGGCTACACCTTC
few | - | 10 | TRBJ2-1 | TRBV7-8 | CATSPNEQFF | TGTGCCACCTCCCCAAATGAGCAGTTCTTC
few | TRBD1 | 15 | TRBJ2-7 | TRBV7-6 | CASSFYRGSTYEQYF | TGTGCCAGCAGCTTCTACAGGGGGTCAACCTACGAGCAGTACTTC
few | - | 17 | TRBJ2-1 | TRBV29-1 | CSALLLAYGSSYNEQFF | TGCAGCGCCCTCCTACTAGCTTATGGGAGCTCCTACAATGAGCAGTTCTTC